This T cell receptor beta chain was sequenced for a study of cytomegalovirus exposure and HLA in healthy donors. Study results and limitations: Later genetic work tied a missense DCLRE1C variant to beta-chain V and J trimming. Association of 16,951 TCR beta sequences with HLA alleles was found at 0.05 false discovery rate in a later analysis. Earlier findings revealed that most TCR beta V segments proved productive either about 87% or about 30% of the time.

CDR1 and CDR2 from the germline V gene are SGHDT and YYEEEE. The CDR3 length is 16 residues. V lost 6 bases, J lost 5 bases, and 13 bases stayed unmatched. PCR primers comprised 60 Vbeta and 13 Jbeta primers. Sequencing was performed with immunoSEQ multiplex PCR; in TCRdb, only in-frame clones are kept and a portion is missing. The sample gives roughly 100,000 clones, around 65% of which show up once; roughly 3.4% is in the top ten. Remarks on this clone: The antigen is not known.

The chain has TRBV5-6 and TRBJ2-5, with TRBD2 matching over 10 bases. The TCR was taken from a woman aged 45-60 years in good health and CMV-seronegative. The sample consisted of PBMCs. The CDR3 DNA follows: TGTGCCAGCACCCAGCTCCCTCTAGCGGGGGTGGAGACCCAGTACTTC. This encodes CASTQLPLAGVETQYF. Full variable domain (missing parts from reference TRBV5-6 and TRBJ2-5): DAGVTQSPTHLIKTRGQQVTLRCSPKSGHDTVSWYQQALGQGPQFIFQYYEEEERQRGNFPDRFSGHQFPNYSSELNVNALLLGDSALYLCASTQLPLAGVETQYFGPGTRLLVL.